This T cell receptor beta chain appears in the sequencing data of a study of Ad26.COV2.S vaccination and SARS-CoV-2 variants. Study overall: Intramuscularly, Ad26.COV2.S was given either once or twice, 56 days apart.

Germline CDR1 is LGHDT and CDR2 is YNNKEL (reference sequence). This CDR3 comprises 14 residues. Losses at the gene ends were 0 bases for V and 6 bases for J; bases not matched to a gene: 4. Documented treatment: roughly 19 received Ad26.COV2.S at low or high dose, single or two shots; 5 received placebo; per-sample allocation not given. Day 63 after the first vaccine or placebo injection was the time point for sampling. Using immunoSEQ multiplex PCR, the repertoire was profiled, and TCRdb retains in-frame clones only, with some absent. Among approximately 420,000 clones listed, 70% to 90% were seen once.

The V call is TRBV3-1 (or the pseudogene TRBV3-2), the J call TRBJ2-5; 7 bases line up with TRBD2. The sequences come from peripheral blood, collected in a trial of Ad26.COV2.S vaccine versus placebo. The source is a person between 18 and 65 years old who received the Ad26.COV2.S COVID-19 vaccine or a placebo. CDR3 nucleotides: TGTGCCAGCAGCCAAGAGGGGGGGGGAAAGACCCAGTACTTC. Its translation: CASSQEGGGKTQYF.